This is a list of T cell receptor beta chains from one sample in a study of cytomegalovirus exposure and HLA in healthy donors. The data were produced by immunoSEQ multiplex PCR, yet TCRdb's version contains in-frame clones alone and is incomplete. This table has 140,000 or so clones, 80% to 90% appearing once. Sequenced: PBMCs. These receptors came from a boy between 2 and 15 years old in good health and CMV-seronegative. Both conserved end residues are part of each CDR3. A D gene is named only where the DNA matches it firmly. Clone size is stated in some rows and not others, as once, few, many or a class when expanded.

D gene: TRBD1
V gene: TRBV11-1
clone size: few
J gene: TRBJ2-7
CDR3 DNA: TGTGCCAGCAGCAGGACAGGAGCCAATCCCTACGAGCAGTACTTC
CDR3 protein: CASSRTGANPYEQYF

D gene: NA
V gene: TRBV4-1
clone size: NA
J gene: TRBJ1-4
CDR3 DNA: TGCGCCAGCAGCCAAGTTGGAGGGCATGCAACTAATGAAAAACTGTTTTTT
CDR3 protein: CASSQVGGHATNEKLFF

D gene: NA
V gene: TRBV5-1
clone size: NA
J gene: TRBJ1-5
CDR3 DNA: TGCGCCAGCAGCTTGGAGCCAGGGGTCGGGCAGCCCCAGCATTTT
CDR3 protein: CASSLEPGVGQPQHF

D gene: NA
V gene: TRBV5-4
clone size: NA
J gene: TRBJ2-3
CDR3 DNA: TGTGCCAGCAGCCCCCCCGGGACACAAGGTGTTGGGCGCGATACGCAGTATTTT
CDR3 protein: CASSPPGTQGVGRDTQYF

D gene: NA
V gene: TRBV4-1
clone size: NA
J gene: TRBJ2-7
CDR3 DNA: TGCGCCAGCAGCCAAGAGTACTTGCCCGAGCAGTACTTC
CDR3 protein: CASSQEYLPEQYF

D gene: NA
V gene: TRBV18
clone size: NA
J gene: TRBJ2-1
CDR3 DNA: TGTGCCAGCTCACCGCGCTGGTCCCCCAATGAGCAGTTCTTC
CDR3 protein: CASSPRWSPNEQFF

D gene: TRBD2
V gene: TRBV7-2
clone size: NA
J gene: TRBJ2-3
CDR3 DNA: TGTGCCAGCAGCTCACAGGATGGACTAGCTGGAGTGGGAGATACGCAGTATTTT
CDR3 protein: CASSSQDGLAGVGDTQYF

D gene: TRBD1
V gene: TRBV2
clone size: NA
J gene: TRBJ1-4
CDR3 DNA: TGTGCCAGCAGACGGGACAGAACTAATGAAAAACTGTTTTTT
CDR3 protein: CASRRDRTNEKLFF

D gene: TRBD2
V gene: TRBV5-1
clone size: NA
J gene: TRBJ2-5
CDR3 DNA: TGCGCCAGCAGCTTGGAACTAGCGGGGGAGACCCAGTACTTC
CDR3 protein: CASSLELAGETQYF

D gene: NA
V gene: TRBV18
clone size: NA
J gene: TRBJ1-2
CDR3 DNA: TGTGCCAGCTCATCGAGTTCCCGTTCCGACTATGGCTACACCTTC
CDR3 protein: CASSSSSRSDYGYTF

D gene: NA
V gene: TRBV4-3
clone size: NA
J gene: TRBJ2-5
CDR3 DNA: TGCGCCAGCAGCCAAGTAGGAGTCCAAGAGACCCAGTACTTC
CDR3 protein: CASSQVGVQETQYF

D gene: TRBD1
V gene: TRBV7-2
clone size: NA
J gene: TRBJ2-1
CDR3 DNA: TGTGCCAGCAGCCGGGGACAGATAAATGAGCAGTTCTTC
CDR3 protein: CASSRGQINEQFF

D gene: NA
V gene: TRBV4-1
clone size: NA
J gene: TRBJ1-2
CDR3 DNA: TGCGCCAGCAGCCGCCTAGGACAGTACTATGGCTACACCTTC
CDR3 protein: CASSRLGQYYGYTF

D gene: NA
V gene: TRBV30
clone size: NA
J gene: TRBJ2-7
CDR3 DNA: TGTGCCTGGACTGATATACAATTCAGTGCTTCTCGGAGCTTC
CDR3 protein: CAWTDIQFSASRSF

D gene: NA
V gene: TRBV18
clone size: NA
J gene: TRBJ1-2
CDR3 DNA: TGTGCCAGCTCACCGAGCTCCGCGGATGGCTACACCTTC
CDR3 protein: CASSPSSADGYTF

D gene: NA
V gene: TRBV6-1
clone size: NA
J gene: TRBJ2-1
CDR3 DNA: TGTGCCAGCAGCCTGAGGGCGCGGCCCTACAATGAGCAGTTCTTC
CDR3 protein: CASSLRARPYNEQFF

D gene: NA
V gene: TRBV20-1
clone size: NA
J gene: TRBJ1-1
CDR3 DNA: TGCAGTGCTAGACAGGGGAAAGCTTTCTTT
CDR3 protein: CSARQGKAFF

D gene: NA
V gene: TRBV30
clone size: once
J gene: TRBJ2-5
CDR3 DNA: TGTGCCTGGTCGACGTTTGCATTCGACATCCCCAAGATCCAAGAGACCCAGTACTTC
CDR3 protein: CAWSTFAFDIPKIQETQYF

D gene: TRBD2
V gene: TRBV6-4
clone size: NA
J gene: TRBJ2-1
CDR3 DNA: TGTGCCAGCAGCGGACTAGCGGGGGCCAACAATGAGCAGTTCTTC
CDR3 protein: CASSGLAGANNEQFF

D gene: TRBD2
V gene: TRBV28
clone size: NA
J gene: TRBJ2-7
CDR3 DNA: TGTGCCAGCAGCCCCGCCCGGAGTAGCGGGAGGTCCTACGAGCAGTACTTC
CDR3 protein: CASSPARSSGRSYEQYF

D gene: NA
V gene: TRBV18
clone size: once
J gene: TRBJ1-3
CDR3 DNA: TGTGCCAGCTCACCAGCAAGGAGGCCCGGAAACACCATATATTTT
CDR3 protein: CASSPARRPGNTIYF

D gene: NA
V gene: TRBV7-2
clone size: NA
J gene: TRBJ2-5
CDR3 DNA: TGTGCCAGCAGCTTACTTTTTGGGACTGAGACCCAGTACTTC
CDR3 protein: CASSLLFGTETQYF

D gene: TRBD2
V gene: TRBV10-3
clone size: NA
J gene: TRBJ2-1
CDR3 DNA: TGTGCCATCAGTGAGCCTAGCGGGAGCTCCTACAATGAGCAGTTCTTC
CDR3 protein: CAISEPSGSSYNEQFF

D gene: NA
V gene: TRBV19
clone size: NA
J gene: TRBJ1-3
CDR3 DNA: TGTGCCAGTTCGCTCCCGTGGGCCTTTTCTGGAAACACCATATATTTT
CDR3 protein: CASSLPWAFSGNTIYF

D gene: TRBD2
V gene: TRBV9
clone size: NA
J gene: TRBJ2-7
CDR3 DNA: TGTGCCAGCAGCGTAGAGCCTAGCGGGAGGAACGAGCAGTACTTC
CDR3 protein: CASSVEPSGRNEQYF

D gene: TRBD2
V gene: TRBV7-9
clone size: NA
J gene: TRBJ2-7
CDR3 DNA: TGTGCCAGCAGCTCCGGGACTATCTCCTACGAGCAGTACTTC
CDR3 protein: CASSSGTISYEQYF

D gene: TRBD1
V gene: TRBV5-4
clone size: NA
J gene: TRBJ1-1
CDR3 DNA: TGTGCCAGCAGCTCCCCCGGACAGGAGTATATCGGAGCTTTCTTT
CDR3 protein: CASSSPGQEYIGAFF